This TCR beta chain was documented in a study of brain T cells in children with intractable seizures. The data were produced by immunoSEQ multiplex PCR, yet TCRdb's version contains in-frame clones alone and is incomplete. The table has approximately 2,000 clones, approximately 78% seen once. Overall study results and limits: Among the top 50 brain clones were public and private clonotypes. HCMV serostatus was not known, and viral specificity came from CDR3 similarity only. Clones missing pre-surgery may reflect undersampling of that blood sample.

On this clone: The antigen is undetermined.

Sequencing was limited to surgery cases with top T cell transcript signatures in brain tissue. At least one anti-epileptic drug was given before surgery. This receptor was taken from a girl aged 2 to 10 with tuberous sclerosis and intractable seizures. The sequenced sample was resected brain tissue, obtained at surgery.

The CDR3 sequence: CASSSTGGSTDTQYF. In nucleotides, the CDR3 is TGTGCCAGCAGTTCCACAGGGGGCTCCACAGATACGCAGTATTTT. The chain is built from TRBV7-3 and TRBJ2-3; 9 bases map to TRBD1. There are 15 residues in the CDR3. The germline CDR1 and CDR2 sequences are SGHTA and FQGTGA. Unmatched junction bases numbered 6, after V lost 6 bases and J lost 2 bases.